Shown below are 28 T cell receptor beta chains from a single sample sequenced in a study of T-cell reconstitution after alpha-beta-depleted transplantation in children. Unique molecular identifiers featured in how the TCRbeta library was prepared. TCRdb re-called the PCR reads through MiXCR, storing one row per CDR3 protein. The table lists some 78,000 distinct CDR3 sequences, 14% of them singletons. Sequencing was performed on PBMCs, mostly from graft donor cells, taken 180 days after TCRalphabeta/CD19-depleted stem cell transplant. These receptors were collected from a male patient under 10 years old who had a stem cell transplant for acute lymphoblastic leukemia, so the T cells may come from the graft donor.

This clonotype was recorded at least ten times. The chain joins TRBV10-3 to TRBJ2-1, with TRBD1 identical over 8 bases. CDR1 ENHRY and CDR2 SYGVKD come from the germline V gene. The CDR3 extends over 18 amino acids. With 2 bases clipped from V and 3 bases from J, the junction kept 12 bases outside the gene matches. CDR3 region: CAISEPIKGQEIYNEQFF. The DNA for the CDR3 is TGTGCCATCAGTGAGCCGATAAAGGGACAGGAAATCTACAATGAGCAGTTCTTC.

On this clonotype: Because it lacks the conserved phenylalanine or tryptophan at the end, this CDR3 is likely a read error. This chain joins TRBV18 and TRBJ2-5; 8 bases are a match to TRBD1. V lost 2 bases, J lost 10 bases, and 15 bases stayed unmatched. The germline V gene encodes CDR1 KGHSH and CDR2 LQKENI. The CDR3 length is 16 residues. The CDR3 coding sequence is TGTGCCAGCTCACCAGGGCAGGGGGCGCCCAGTTGGAACCAGTACTCC. Translating gives CASSPGQGAPSWNQYS.

This clonotype was seen once. The genes are TRBV7-8 and TRBJ1-2; TRBD1 matches at 7 bases. The germline gives CDR1 SGHVS, CDR2 FQNEAQ. This CDR3 contains 14 residues. Germline trimming cut 8 bases from V and 1 base from J; bases unmatched to any gene: 7. CDR3 amino acids: CASGRTGLNYGYTF. The CDR3 region has the DNA TGTGCCAGCGGACGGACAGGCCTTAACTATGGCTACACCTTC.

This clonotype was observed many times. The chain links TRBV20-1 to TRBJ2-2; 7 bases fit TRBD1. There are 13 residues in the CDR3. Germline V gene lookup returns CDR1 DFQATT and CDR2 SNEGSKA (reference sequence). The V and J ends lost 2 bases and 8 bases, in that order; junction bases with no gene match: 5. The CDR3 nucleotides read TGCAGTGCTAGACCTAGGGGGCAGGGGGAGCTGTTTTTT. Translating gives CSARPRGQGELFF.

This clonotype was picked up a small number of times. V gene TRBV7-3 combines with J gene TRBJ1-1; unclear D gene. Trimming shortened V by 2 bases and J by 3 bases, and 7 bases separated the two germline ends. Germline V gene data show CDR1 as SGHTA and CDR2 as FQGTGA. The CDR3 has 13 residues. The CDR3 loop reads CASSLRGYTEAFF. The CDR3 DNA reads TGTGCCAGCAGCTTACGGGGTTACACTGAAGCTTTCTTT.

There are many counts of this clonotype. The V call is TRBV7-8, the J call TRBJ2-3; D is ambiguous. Germline V CDR1 and CDR2: SGHVS, FQNEAQ. The CDR3 consists of 18 residues. V dropped 4 bases and J dropped 0 bases, with 20 bases sitting between them. Here the CDR3 DNA reads TGTGCCAGCAGCTCCCCCCCACCAAAATCTTTAAGCACAGATACGCAGTATTTT. It translates to CASSSPPPKSLSTDTQYF. Complete variable domain (other parts from reference TRBV7-8 and TRBJ2-3): GAGVSQSPRYKVAKRGQDVALRCDPISGHVSLFWYQQALGQGPEFLTYFQNEAQLDKSGLPSDRFFAERPEGSVSTLKIQRTQQEDSAVYLCASSSPPPKSLSTDTQYFGPGTRLTVL.

This clonotype was counted ten times or more. The V call is TRBV28, the J call TRBJ2-7, with TRBD2 as a possible D gene (6 bases). CDR1 and CDR2 (germline): MDHEN, SYDVKM. This CDR3 has 13 residues. Trimming removed 6 bases at V and 6 bases at J, with 15 bases between. CDR3 sequence reads: CASRGGPHSEQYF. CDR3 coding DNA: TGTGCCAGCAGGGGGGGACCCCATAGCGAGCAGTACTTC.

The J gene is TRBJ2-4, the V gene TRBV28; D possibly corresponds to TRBD2 (7 bases). The CDR3 runs 13 residues. The ends were cut back, 3 bases at V and 8 bases at J, with 11 bases in the middle. The germline V gene has CDR1 MDHEN and CDR2 SYDVKM. CDR3 DNA sequence: TGTGCCAGCAGTTTGGGGGGGGCGTACATTCAGTACTTC. Translated, it gives CASSLGGAYIQYF.

This clonotype was observed a handful of times. The chain has TRBV5-1 and TRBJ2-7; 13 bases agree with TRBD2. Germline trimming cut 4 bases from V and 0 bases from J; bases unmatched to any gene: 13. Looked up from germline, CDR1 is SGHRS and CDR2 is YFSETQ. This CDR3 comprises 19 residues. CDR3 nucleotides: TGCGCCAGCAGCCCACGAGCGGGACTAGCGGGAACCAGCTCCTACGAGCAGTACTTC. Translation: CASSPRAGLAGTSSYEQYF.

This clonotype was seen at least ten times. J is TRBJ2-2 and V is TRBV7-2, with a weak D call TRBD2 (5 bases). Deletions cut 5 bases from V and 2 bases from J, with 21 bases between. From germline, CDR1 is SGHTA and CDR2 FQGNSA. CDR3 size: 18 residues. CDR3 sequence: CASSLVPGQRRNTGELFF. CDR3 DNA: TGTGCCAGCAGCCTAGTCCCTGGGCAGCGGAGAAACACCGGGGAGCTGTTTTTT.

This clonotype appeared a few times. The rearrangement uses TRBV27 and TRBJ2-7; 11 nucleotides agree with TRBD1. V lost 5 bases and J lost 5; bases outside the gene matches: 8. This CDR3 is 15 amino acids long. In germline, CDR1 is MNHEY, CDR2 SMNVEV (reference sequence). For the CDR3, the DNA is TGTGCCAGCAGTCCCCACGGACAGGGGGCAGACGAGCAGTACTTC. Encoded protein: CASSPHGQGADEQYF.

This clonotype came up a few times. The chain carries TRBV9 and TRBJ1-4, with 9 positions matching TRBD1. V lost 0 bases and J lost 6; bases outside the gene matches: 3. Germline V CDR1 and CDR2: SGDLS, YYNGEE. The CDR3 length is 15 residues. The CDR3 region is CASSVAGTGYEKLFF. Written as DNA, the CDR3 is TGTGCCAGCAGCGTAGCCGGGACAGGGTATGAAAAACTGTTTTTT.

There are a few counts of this clonotype. The chain employs TRBV20-1 and TRBJ2-1, with 7 nucleotides matching TRBD2. This CDR3 has 16 amino acids. The V gene end was trimmed by 0 bases and the J gene end by 12 bases; junction bases not matched to a gene: 17. In germline, CDR1 is DFQATT, CDR2 SNEGSKA (reference sequence). This CDR3 is CSARDSEAGTSKRQFF. CDR3 bases: TGCAGTGCTAGAGATAGCGAAGCGGGAACCTCCAAAAGGCAGTTCTTC.

Of note for this clonotype: The junction differs from germline at one of its ends, possibly a read error. The chain recombines TRBV11-2 with TRBJ2-1; 15 bases map to TRBD2. This CDR3 region has 18 residues. Germline values: CDR1 SGHAT, CDR2 FQNNGV. CDR3 sequence: CPSSPLGGTSGRPNEQFF. CDR3 bases: TGTCCCAGCAGCCCTCTTGGCGGGACTAGCGGGAGGCCGAATGAGCAGTTCTTC. Full variable domain (missing parts from reference TRBV11-2 and TRBJ2-1): EAGVAQSPRYKIIEKRQSVAFWCNPISGHATLYWYQQILGQGPKLLIQFQNNGVVDDSQLPKDRFSAERLKGVDSTLKIQPAKLEDSAVYLCPSSPLGGTSGRPNEQFFGPGTRLTVL.

A few counts support this clonotype. The V gene is TRBV9, the J gene TRBJ2-2; D is possibly TRBD1 (6 bases). CDR1 and CDR2 (germline): SGDLS, YYNGEE. V was shortened by 3 bases and J by 6 bases, with 6 bases between the two germline ends. The CDR3 loop spans 12 amino acids. The chain's CDR3 is CASSGGPGELFF. In DNA form, the CDR3 reads TGTGCCAGCAGCGGGGGGCCCGGGGAGCTGTTTTTT.

Here the CDR3 DNA reads TGTGCCAGCAGTGTAAGAGGGCCGAGTGGGGAGCTGTTTTTT. As protein: CASSVRGPSGELFF. The chain has TRBV6-1 and TRBJ2-2; TRBD2 might be the D (5 bases). Germline loops: CDR1 MNHNS, CDR2 SASEGT. V lost 4 bases and J 8 bases, leaving 14 bases between the germline ends. CDR3 length equals 14 residues.

This clonotype was detected only a few times. The V gene is TRBV4-1, the J gene TRBJ1-5; no clear D gene. This CDR3 has 17 amino acids. The V and J ends lost 2 bases and 4 bases respectively, with 18 bases between them. CDR1 MGHRA and CDR2 YSYEKL come from the germline V gene. CDR3 region: CASSQKGSPSLNQPQHF. The CDR3 DNA sequence: TGCGCCAGCAGCCAAAAAGGGTCTCCCTCACTTAATCAGCCCCAGCATTTT.

This chain links TRBV6-5 with TRBJ2-3; D may be TRBD2 (5 bases). The V gene lost 4 bases and the J gene lost 8 bases, with 13 bases spanning the gap. The germline V gene encodes CDR1 MNHEY and CDR2 SVGAGI. The CDR3 consists of 13 residues. The chain's CDR3 is CASSWETWGTQYF. In nucleotides, the CDR3 is TGTGCCAGCAGTTGGGAGACCTGGGGTACGCAGTATTTT.

This chain connects TRBV6-1 to TRBJ2-1; D not certain. The CDR3 consists of 12 residues. CDR1 and CDR2 (germline): MNHNS, SASEGT. Trimming pared 11 bases from V and 5 bases from J, leaving 13 bases between. The CDR3 DNA follows: TGTGCCCTCTCCGGGCCGAACAATGAGCAGTTCTTC. Its protein is CALSGPNNEQFF.

This clonotype was picked up many times. This chain links TRBV24-1 with TRBJ2-1; no clear D. Germline V gene data show CDR1 as KGHDR and CDR2 as SFDVKD. The V end was cut by 5 bases, the J end by 0 bases, with 16 bases between. The length of the CDR3 is 17 residues. In DNA, the CDR3 is TGTGCCACCAGTGGCCACCCATGGGCCCCCTCCTACAATGAGCAGTTCTTC. It encodes CATSGHPWAPSYNEQFF.

This clonotype was recorded at least ten times. The gene calls are TRBV12-3 or TRBV12-4 and TRBJ2-7; D is unclear. CDR3 length equals 14 residues. The V end lost 6 bases, the J end lost 2 bases, and 14 bases lay between the germline ends. The CDR3 protein is CASRSEGTAYEQYF. DNA of the CDR3: TGTGCCAGCAGATCTGAAGGAACTGCCTACGAGCAGTACTTC.

The chain couples TRBV4-3 to TRBJ2-2; 7 bases align to TRBD2. Germline CDR1 LGHNA, CDR2 YSLEER. The trim removed 1 base at V and 4 bases at J, leaving 6 bases unmatched. The CDR3 loop spans 16 amino acids. In DNA form, the CDR3 reads TGCGCCAGCAGCCAAGGGGGTAGCGGGTTCACCGGGGAGCTGTTTTTT. This encodes CASSQGGSGFTGELFF.

This chain uses TRBV5-6 with TRBJ2-7, with D uncertain. Trimming took off 1 base at V and 2 bases at J, with 4 bases between the two ends. The germline gives CDR1 SGHDT, CDR2 YYEEEE. CDR3 length: 12 residues. CDR3 DNA: TGTGCCAGCAGCTTGAACACCTACGAGCAGTACTTC. Translated, it gives CASSLNTYEQYF.

The V call is TRBV4-3, the J call TRBJ2-1; weak D call: TRBD2 (5 bases). Germline V gene data show CDR1 as LGHNA and CDR2 as YSLEER. Trimming pared 0 bases from V and 7 bases from J, leaving 13 bases between. The CDR3 spans 15 residues. The CDR3 coding sequence is TGCGCCAGCAGCCAAGAGGGAGTCAGGCGGAATGAGCAGTTCTTC. Amino acid sequence: CASSQEGVRRNEQFF.

Ten or more counts support this clonotype. The CDR3 loop is CSAGGKLEAFF. CDR3 DNA: TGCAGTGCCGGCGGCAAGCTTGAAGCTTTCTTT. The chain couples TRBV20-1 to TRBJ1-1; D unresolved. Germline V gene sequence: CDR1 DFQATT, CDR2 SNEGSKA (reference sequence). Between the trimmed V and J ends, which lost 6 bases and 7 bases, there was a span of 12 bases. This CDR3 region has 11 residues.

The sample holds a few counts of this clonotype. CDR3 bases: TGTGCCAGCAGCCAAGAGGGTCGACAGGGGGCTGACGAGCAGTACTTC. Encoded protein: CASSQEGRQGADEQYF. This rearrangement joins TRBV4-2 to TRBJ2-7, with 10 bases fitting TRBD1. Germline V gene lookup returns CDR1 LGHNA and CDR2 YNFKEQ. There are 16 residues in the CDR3. V dropped 0 bases and J dropped 5; count of bases not matched to a gene: 7.

This clonotype appeared a few times. The chain has TRBV7-9 and TRBJ1-1; D possibly corresponds to TRBD1 (6 bases). CDR1 SEHNR and CDR2 FQNEAQ come from the germline V gene (reference sequence). The CDR3 has 16 residues. The V end was cut by 5 bases, the J end by 1 base, with 17 bases between. CDR3 amino acids: CASSPNRVSGNTEAFF. The DNA for the CDR3 is TGTGCCAGCAGCCCAAACAGGGTGAGCGGGAACACTGAAGCTTTCTTT.

This chain joins TRBV6-2 or TRBV6-3 and TRBJ2-5; the D is unclear. This CDR3 region has 13 residues. Per germline, CDR1 MNHEY and CDR2 SVGEGT. V was pared by 6 bases and J by 1 base, with 9 bases between. CDR3 nucleotides: TGTGCCAGCAGGGACGGTTTCCAAGAGACCCAGTACTTC. Translated: CASRDGFQETQYF.